The 23 T cell receptor beta chains below were found in one sample sequenced in a study of T-cell memory formation after mild COVID-19. TCRdb reprocessed the 5' RACE reads with MiXCR, giving one entry per CDR3 protein. The sample lists over 120,000 distinct CDR3 sequences, about 5.5% occurring once. The sample consisted of PBMCs or a T cell subset sorted from them (not recorded which). These receptors originate from an adult woman who had mild COVID-19 (a few samples of this study predate the infection). Cell type and time point are not known.

This clonotype has a handful of counts. The chain employs TRBV2 and TRBJ2-7; D is unresolved. Germline V gene sequence: CDR1 SNHLY, CDR2 FYNNEI. V lost 2 bases and J 7 bases, leaving 15 bases between the germline ends. CDR3 length equals 14 residues. Written as DNA, the CDR3 is TGTGCCAGCAGTGAAAACGGCCCGTTAGGGGAGCAGTACTTC. Residues: CASSENGPLGEQYF.

The CDR3 DNA sequence: TGTGCCAGTAGTATAACGGGGCGCGGGTCACCCCTCCACTTT. Its protein is CASSITGRGSPLHF. The chain uses TRBV19 and TRBJ1-6; perhaps TRBD1 as D (5 bases). The germline V gene encodes CDR1 LNHDA and CDR2 SQIVND (reference sequence). With 2 bases removed from V and 10 bases from J, the gap between germline ends came to 12 bases. The CDR3 runs 14 residues.

This clonotype was found many times. The V call is TRBV6-4, the J call TRBJ2-1; weak D call: TRBD1 (5 bases). Trimming left V 3 bases short and J 12 bases short, with 9 bases between. Germline values: CDR1 MRHNA, CDR2 SNTAGT. The CDR3 extends over 11 amino acids. CDR3 residues: CASSDMGRQFF. In DNA form, the CDR3 reads TGTGCCAGCAGTGATATGGGGCGGCAGTTCTTC.

There are many counts of this clonotype. V and J are TRBV19 and TRBJ2-7; possibly TRBD2 for D (5 bases). Deletions cut 3 bases from V and 4 bases from J, with 16 bases between. This CDR3 contains 15 residues. Germline CDR1 LNHDA, CDR2 SQIVND (reference sequence). The CDR3 loop reads CASSIGSGAVYEQYF. The CDR3 DNA sequence: TGTGCCAGTAGTATTGGCAGCGGAGCGGTGTACGAGCAGTACTTC.

The V call is TRBV5-1, the J call TRBJ2-5; 10 nucleotides match TRBD2. V lost 4 bases to trimming and J lost 4 bases; unmatched junction nucleotides: 10. Germline loops: CDR1 SGHRS, CDR2 YFSETQ. This CDR3 is 16 amino acids long. The CDR3 is CASSPGAGGPGETQYF. The CDR3, as DNA: TGCGCCAGCAGCCCGGGAGCGGGGGGGCCCGGAGAGACCCAGTACTTC.

The chain joins TRBV12-3 or TRBV12-4 to TRBJ1-5, with 12 bases that match TRBD1. The trim removed 6 bases at V and 2 bases at J, leaving 5 bases unmatched. This CDR3 region has 16 residues. CDR3 DNA sequence: TGTGCCAGCAGCCCGGGACAGGGGGCTGGCAATCAGCCCCAGCATTTT. This sequence encodes CASSPGQGAGNQPQHF.

Ten or more counts support this clonotype. This CDR3 is CASSRGGSSTDTQYF. CDR3 coding DNA: TGTGCCAGCAGCCGCGGGGGCAGTAGCACAGATACGCAGTATTTT. The V gene is TRBV3-1, the J gene TRBJ2-3; D possibly corresponds to TRBD2 (7 bases). The V end was cut by 4 bases, the J end by 0 bases, with 11 bases between. There are 15 residues in the CDR3. CDR1 LGHDT and CDR2 YNNKEL come from the germline V gene (reference sequence).

There are many counts of this clonotype. The V gene is TRBV12-3 or TRBV12-4, the J gene TRBJ2-2; D unclear. Trimming removed 4 bases from V and 4 bases from J, with 13 bases in between. The CDR3 sequence is 15 residues long. CDR3 in amino acids: CASSSPGLGTGELFF. In nucleotides, the CDR3 is TGTGCCAGCAGTTCCCCGGGCCTGGGCACCGGGGAGCTGTTTTTT.

As for this clonotype: A much larger clone lies a single base off, so this may be a read error. CDR3 bases: TGTGCCAGCATTGGGATCCTGAACGCAGATACGCAGTATTTT. It specifies CASIGILNADTQYF. V usage is TRBV7-9 and J usage is TRBJ2-3; the D is unclear. The ends were cut back, 7 bases at V and 4 bases at J, with 15 bases in the middle. Germline V gene data show CDR1 as SEHNR and CDR2 as FQNEAQ (reference sequence). The length of the CDR3 is 14 residues. The whole variable domain, remainder taken from reference TRBV7-9 and TRBJ2-3, is DTGVSQNPRHKITKRGQNVTFRCDPISEHNRLYWYRQTLGQGPEFLTYFQNEAQLEKSRLLSDRFSAERPKGSFSTLEIQRTEQGDSAMYLCASIGILNADTQYFGPGTRLTVL.

The V call is TRBV29-1, the J call TRBJ1-2; D uncertain. V was cut by 3 bases and J by 5 bases, with 10 bases left in between. CDR1 is SQVTM, CDR2 ANQGSEA, per germline. The length of the CDR3 is 12 residues. CDR3 sequence reads: CSVDDGKYGYTF. In nucleotides, the CDR3 is TGCAGCGTTGATGACGGGAAGTATGGCTACACCTTC.

This chain joins TRBV21-1 and TRBJ1-6; the table's D call, TRBD1, was not checked against the DNA. TRBV21-1 is a pseudogene. The CDR3 length is 15 residues. The CDR3 DNA reads as TGTGCCAGCAGCAAATGCGAAGGGGATAATTCACCCCTCCACTTT. Protein: CASSKCEGDNSPLHF.

This clonotype was recorded many times. The J gene is TRBJ2-1, the V gene TRBV9, with D tentatively TRBD2 (6 bases). Per germline, CDR1 SGDLS and CDR2 YYNGEE. Trimming cost V 1 base and J 4 bases, with 9 bases left between them. The CDR3 runs to 14 residues. The CDR3 nucleotides are TGTGCCAGCAGCGTACACGGGGGTTACAATGAGCAGTTCTTC. Its translation is CASSVHGGYNEQFF.

This clonotype was detected many times. The junction does not match germline at one end; this may be a read error. The chain carries TRBV20-1 and TRBJ2-3, with TRBD1 matching over 8 bases. This CDR3 spans 14 amino acids. The V gene's germline CDR1 is DFQATT and CDR2 SNEGSKA (reference sequence). CDR3: CSAQGTGGTDTQYF. CDR3 nucleotides: TGCAGTGCCCAAGGGACAGGTGGCACGGATACGCAGTATTTT.

This clonotype turned up a few times. The chain links TRBV7-8 to TRBJ1-4; D gene uncertain. V was pared by 7 bases and J by 11 bases, with 17 bases between. The CDR3 is made up of 13 amino acids. CDR1 SGHVS and CDR2 FQNEAQ come from the germline V gene. The CDR3 bases are TGTGCCAGCACCCCCCCGCAGCCCGGGAAACTGTTTTTT. Translated: CASTPPQPGKLFF. The complete variable domain, with remaining parts taken from reference TRBV7-8 and TRBJ1-4, reads GAGVSQSPRYKVAKRGQDVALRCDPISGHVSLFWYQQALGQGPEFLTYFQNEAQLDKSGLPSDRFFAERPEGSVSTLKIQRTQQEDSAVYLCASTPPQPGKLFFGSGTQLSVL.

This clonotype appeared many times. The chain carries TRBV9 and TRBJ2-1; 9 bases match TRBD1. Unmatched junction bases numbered 5, after V lost 0 bases and J lost 4 bases. The CDR3 has 16 amino acids. CDR1 is SGDLS and CDR2 is YYNGEE in the germline V gene. The CDR3 spells CASSVVGTGQYNEQFF. The CDR3 nucleotides read TGTGCCAGCAGCGTAGTCGGGACAGGGCAATACAATGAGCAGTTCTTC.

This clonotype was seen only a few times. The chain carries TRBV2 and TRBJ2-7; D unresolved. This CDR3 is 14 amino acids long. The ends were cut back, 7 bases at V and 4 bases at J, with 17 bases in the middle. Germline V gene lookup returns CDR1 SNHLY and CDR2 FYNNEI. The CDR3 is CASKRVYDTYEQYF. The DNA for the CDR3 is TGTGCCAGCAAAAGGGTCTACGACACTTACGAGCAGTACTTC.

The V call is TRBV7-2, the J call TRBJ1-4; perhaps TRBD1 as D (5 bases). The CDR3 extends over 17 amino acids. The V end lost 2 bases, the J end lost 7 bases, and 20 bases lay between the germline ends. Looked up from germline, CDR1 is SGHTA and CDR2 is FQGNSA. The CDR3, as DNA: TGTGCCAGCAGCTTAAACCCCGGCCGATACGGGGGTGAAAAACTGTTTTTT. It is translated as CASSLNPGRYGGEKLFF.

This clonotype was observed at least ten times. The chain combines TRBV12-3 or TRBV12-4 with TRBJ1-1, with D possibly being TRBD1 (6 bases). The germline V and J ends were trimmed by 7 bases and 11 bases, with 14 bases remaining between them. This CDR3 contains 11 residues. CDR3 in amino acids: CASTLRTDAFF. Written as DNA, the CDR3 is TGTGCCAGCACCCTCCGGACAGACGCTTTCTTT.

The genes are TRBV20-1 and TRBJ1-3; no definite D call. Germline assignment: CDR1 DFQATT and CDR2 SNEGSKA (reference sequence). Between the trimmed V and J ends, which lost 3 bases and 2 bases, there was a span of 11 bases. The length of the CDR3 is 14 residues. CDR3: CSARTQATGNTIYF. CDR3 coding DNA: TGCAGTGCTAGGACCCAGGCGACTGGAAACACCATATATTTT.

Many counts were recorded for this clonotype. V usage is TRBV7-2 and J usage is TRBJ2-7; TRBD2 might be the D (5 bases). Germline CDR1 and CDR2: SGHTA and FQGNSA. The V and J ends lost 7 bases and 5 bases respectively, with 15 bases between them. The CDR3 has 13 residues. The CDR3 DNA reads as TGTGCCAGCACTCCGAGGGTTGTCCACGAGCAGTACTTC. Translation gives CASTPRVVHEQYF.

The genes are TRBV19 and TRBJ2-2; D unclear. V was cut by 1 base and J by 1 base, with 7 bases left in between. Germline V CDR1 and CDR2: LNHDA, SQIVND (reference sequence). The CDR3 sequence is 15 residues long. CDR3 sequence: CASSIGPLNTGELFF. Here the CDR3 DNA reads TGTGCCAGTAGTATAGGACCGCTGAACACCGGGGAGCTGTTTTTT.

This rearrangement joins TRBV2 to TRBJ2-7, with 8 bases aligning to TRBD1. J gave up 3 bases and V 3 bases, and 7 bases lay outside the gene matches. The CDR3 runs to 15 residues. The germline V gene encodes CDR1 SNHLY and CDR2 FYNNEI. The CDR3 DNA sequence: TGTGCCAGCAGTGACCCCCCAGGGGGCGTCTACGAGCAGTACTTC. It translates to CASSDPPGGVYEQYF. Drawing the rest from reference TRBV2 and TRBJ2-7, the complete variable domain is EPEVTQTPSHQVTQMGQEVILRCVPISNHLYFYWYRQILGQKVEFLVSFYNNEISEKSEIFDDQFSVERPDGSNFTLKIRSTKLEDSAMYFCASSDPPGGVYEQYFGPGTRLTVT.

This clonotype was detected only a few times. This chain connects TRBV7-2 to TRBJ2-1, with a tentative D call TRBD2 (6 bases). CDR1 is SGHTA, CDR2 FQGNSA, per germline. Between the trimmed V and J ends, which lost 5 bases and 6 bases, there was a span of 14 bases. CDR3 length: 14 residues. In nucleotides, the CDR3 is TGTGCCAGCAGCACGGGACTTCCTATCAATGAGCAGTTCTTC. Translated, it gives CASSTGLPINEQFF.